A single sample is the source of the 4 T cell receptor beta chains below, sequenced in a study of identical twins (TCRdb year 2016). Library creation used 5' RACE. TCRdb lists the instrument as Illumina HiSeq 2000. Starting from the raw public reads, TCRdb applied fastp trimming at Q25, assembled clones with MiXCR and retained in-frame beta chains. Duplicate CDR3 protein sequences are folded into a single record with the most common DNA and genes. Here the sample has about 470,000 distinct CDR3 sequences; about 24% occur a single time. The top ten clones comprise about 2.7% of the sample. Another study also made use of these data, one on T cells expressing NK-cell markers.

The specimen sequenced was CD4+ T cells sorted from blood. The receptors were sampled from a woman aged 18 to 35 in good health.

This clonotype was found a few times. The gene calls are TRBV29-1 and TRBJ2-2, with a tentative D call TRBD1 (5 bases). V shed 3 bases and J shed 12 bases, with 11 bases lying between them. The CDR3 loop spans 11 amino acids. The V gene's germline CDR1 is SQVTM and CDR2 ANQGSEA. CDR3 coding DNA: TGCAGCGTTGACGGGTCAGGGAAGCTGTTTTTT. This codes for CSVDGSGKLFF.

The table lists this clonotype with many counts. J is TRBJ1-2 and V is TRBV5-6; 7 positions agree with TRBD1. Germline V gene data show CDR1 as SGHDT and CDR2 as YYEEEE. There are 14 residues in the CDR3. J gave up 3 bases and V 7 bases, and 9 bases lay outside the gene matches. The CDR3 nucleotides read TGTGCCAGCTTCCGCCGGACAGGCCACTATGGCTACACCTTC. Protein: CASFRRTGHYGYTF.

This clonotype was found a few times. This chain joins TRBV12-3 or TRBV12-4 and TRBJ2-5; D unclear. Deletions cut 5 bases from V and 5 bases from J, with 15 bases between. The CDR3 sequence is 14 residues long. CDR3 sequence: CASSTWAQLETQYF. DNA of the CDR3: TGTGCCAGCAGTACATGGGCCCAGCTGGAGACCCAGTACTTC.

In its sample, this clonotype was seen a few times. The gene calls are TRBV7-2 and TRBJ1-5; no definite D call. V was trimmed by 4 bases and J by 6 bases, leaving 10 bases between them. The CDR3 totals 13 residues. The germline V gene encodes CDR1 SGHTA and CDR2 FQGNSA. CDR3: CASSSKAGQPQHF. CDR3 coding DNA: TGTGCCAGCAGCTCAAAAGCGGGTCAGCCCCAGCATTTT.